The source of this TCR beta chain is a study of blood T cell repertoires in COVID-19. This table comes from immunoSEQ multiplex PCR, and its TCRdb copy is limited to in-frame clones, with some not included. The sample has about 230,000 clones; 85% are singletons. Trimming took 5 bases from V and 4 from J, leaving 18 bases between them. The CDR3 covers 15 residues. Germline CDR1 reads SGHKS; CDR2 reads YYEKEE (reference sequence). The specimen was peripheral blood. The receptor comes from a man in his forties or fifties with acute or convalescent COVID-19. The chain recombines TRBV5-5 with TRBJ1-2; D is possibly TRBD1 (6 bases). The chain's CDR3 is CASRPSLQGTYGYTF. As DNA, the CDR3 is TGTGCCAGCAGGCCGAGCCTACAGGGTACCTATGGCTACACCTTC.